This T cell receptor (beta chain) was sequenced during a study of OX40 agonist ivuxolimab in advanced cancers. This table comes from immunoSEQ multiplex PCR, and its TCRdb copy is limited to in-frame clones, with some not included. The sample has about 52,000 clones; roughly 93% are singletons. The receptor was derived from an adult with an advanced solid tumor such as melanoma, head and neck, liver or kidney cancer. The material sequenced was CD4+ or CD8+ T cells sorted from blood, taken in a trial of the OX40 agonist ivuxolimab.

The CDR3 bases are TGTGCCAGCAGTTCTACAGGGAGGGGCAATCAGCCCCAGCATTTT. Amino acid sequence: CASSSTGRGNQPQHF. The chain links TRBV28 to TRBJ1-5, with D perhaps TRBD1 (6 bases). The CDR3 extends over 15 amino acids. V was pared by 4 bases and J by 2 bases, with 12 bases between. The germline gives CDR1 MDHEN, CDR2 SYDVKM. Full variable domain (outside the CDR3, taken from reference TRBV28 and TRBJ1-5): DVKVTQSSRYLVKRTGEKVFLECVQDMDHENMFWYRQDPGLGLRLIYFSYDVKMKEKGDIPEGYSVSREKKERFSLILESASTNQTSMYLCASSSTGRGNQPQHFGDGTRLSIL.